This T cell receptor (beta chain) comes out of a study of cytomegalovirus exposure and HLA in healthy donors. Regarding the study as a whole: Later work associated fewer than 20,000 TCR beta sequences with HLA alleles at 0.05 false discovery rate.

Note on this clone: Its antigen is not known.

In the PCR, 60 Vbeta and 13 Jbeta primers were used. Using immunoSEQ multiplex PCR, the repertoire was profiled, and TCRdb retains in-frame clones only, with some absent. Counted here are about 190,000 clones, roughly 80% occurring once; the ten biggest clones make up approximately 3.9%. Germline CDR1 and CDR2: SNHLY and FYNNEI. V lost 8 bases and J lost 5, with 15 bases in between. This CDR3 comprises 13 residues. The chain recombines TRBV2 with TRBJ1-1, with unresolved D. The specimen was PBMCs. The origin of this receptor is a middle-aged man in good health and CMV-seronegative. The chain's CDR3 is CASRGLAGTEAFF. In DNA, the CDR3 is TGTGCCAGCCGAGGATTGGCGGGGACTGAAGCTTTCTTT.